A selection of T cell receptor beta chains follows, all from one sample in a study of T cell clones after liver transplantation. Clones were sequenced by immunoSEQ multiplex PCR, and TCRdb holds only the in-frame ones, with some missing. The table includes fewer than 7,000 clones, 81% detected once. The material was CD8+ T cells from blood, obtained before liver transplant. These receptors came from a human donor who received a liver transplant. CDR3s include the opening cysteine and the closing phenylalanine or tryptophan. The D gene is left open where the match is weak. Size tells how often a clone was seen (once, few, many) or the class of an expanded clone, and some rows leave it out.

TRBJ1-1 | . | TRBV6-5 | . | TGTGCCAGCAGTCCCCCGGACACCTCAATTCGGGCTTTCTTT | CASSPPDTSIRAFF
TRBJ2-4 | TRBD2 | TRBV4-2 | . | TGTGCCAGCAGCCAAGATGGTGGGGGGGTTGCCAAAAACATTCAGTACTTC | CASSQDGGGVAKNIQYF
TRBJ2-2 | . | TRBV4-3 | . | TGCGCCAGCAGCCAAGGCCTGGGGAACACCGGGGAGCTGTTTTTT | CASSQGLGNTGELFF
TRBJ2-7 | . | TRBV7-2 | . | TGTGCCAGCAGCTTAATTTTTGGCAGATCATACGAGCAGTACTTC | CASSLIFGRSYEQYF
TRBJ2-3 | TRBD2 | TRBV7-9 | . | TGTGCCAGCAGCCCTAGCGGGGGGAACACAGATACGCAGTATTTT | CASSPSGGNTDTQYF
TRBJ1-3 | . | TRBV15 | . | TGTGCCACCAGCCCCCGTCGACAGATCTACTCTGGAAACACCATATATTTT | CATSPRRQIYSGNTIYF
TRBJ2-5 | . | TRBV27 | once | TGTGCCAGCAGCCTGACCACACGGGAGACCCAGTACTTC | CASSLTTRETQYF
TRBJ2-7 | TRBD2 | TRBV9 | large | TGTGCCAGCAGCCCCACCGGACTAGCGGGATACTACGAGCAGTACTTC | CASSPTGLAGYYEQYF
TRBJ2-3 | . | TRBV6-1 | . | TGTGCCAGCAGTGAACCCGAGGGGATAACAGATACGCAGTATTTT | CASSEPEGITDTQYF
TRBJ2-1 | . | TRBV6-1 | few | TGTGCCAGCAGTTACCCCAATGAGCAGTTCTTC | CASSYPNEQFF
TRBJ1-1 | TRBD1 | TRBV7-6 | . | TGTGCCAGCAGCTCCGGGACAGGGGGCACCACTGAAGCTTTCTTT | CASSSGTGGTTEAFF
TRBJ2-1 | TRBD1 | TRBV6-5 | . | TGTGCCAGCAGTTACAGTCCCGGGACAGGTCCGGAGCAGTTCTTC | CASSYSPGTGPEQFF
TRBJ1-6 | TRBD1 | TRBV9 | . | TGTGCCAGCAGCCTATATGACAGGGCCCATTCACCCCTCCACTTT | CASSLYDRAHSPLHF
TRBJ2-3 | . | TRBV12-5 | . | TGTGCTAGTGGTTCCCGGGACGGAGTAACAGATACGCAGTATTTT | CASGSRDGVTDTQYF
TRBJ1-5 | . | TRBV6-5 | . | TGTGCCAGCAGCCCAGGACCTAGCAATCAGCCCCAGCATTTT | CASSPGPSNQPQHF
TRBJ2-5 | . | TRBV5-4 | . | TGTGCCAGCAGCTCAGACACAGGGGAGGGGACCCAGTACTTC | CASSSDTGEGTQYF
TRBJ1-5 | TRBD1 | TRBV19 | . | TGTGCCAGTAGCGGGACAGGTTATCAGCCCCAGCATTTT | CASSGTGYQPQHF
TRBJ2-1 | TRBD2 | TRBV4-1 | few | TGCGCCAGCAGCCAACCTACTAGCGGGAGTCGGGATGAGCAGTTCTTC | CASSQPTSGSRDEQFF
TRBJ2-1 | . | TRBV21-1 | . | TGTGCAGCAGCTTCCGACAGTTCCTACAATGAGCAGTTCTTC | CAAASDSSYNEQFF
TRBJ2-7 | . | TRBV10-3 | . | TGTGCCATCAGTGAAACTCAGAGGATAGAGCAGTACTTC | CAISETQRIEQYF
TRBJ2-1 | . | TRBV7-2 | medium-sized | TGTGCCAGCAGTCGGAGCTCCTACAATGAGCAGTTCTTC | CASSRSSYNEQFF
TRBJ2-7 | . | TRBV6-6 | . | TGTGCCAGCAGTGGATTCAACGAGCAGTACTTC | CASSGFNEQYF
TRBJ2-5 | . | TRBV7-2 | . | TGTGCCAGCAGCTTAGGCACGGGGGCGGGAGAAGAGACCCAGTACTTC | CASSLGTGAGEETQYF
TRBJ2-1 | . | TRBV7-8 | . | TGTGCCAGCAGCTCGGGACCCGGGGTGGAGCAGTTCTTC | CASSSGPGVEQFF
TRBJ1-6 | TRBD1 | TRBV6-1 | . | TGTGCCAGCAGCTCGGACAGGGGGCTTTCACCCCTCCACTTT | CASSSDRGLSPLHF
TRBJ1-1 | . | TRBV9 | . | TGTGCCAGCAGCACATCGGGCAGGATGAACACTGAAGCTTTCTTT | CASSTSGRMNTEAFF
TRBJ2-5 | TRBD1 | TRBV29-1 | once | TGCAGCGTCGACGGACGGGGGACAGGGGCGGAGACCCAGTACTTC | CSVDGRGTGAETQYF
TRBJ2-5 | TRBD1 | TRBV9 | . | TGTGCCAGCAGCGTAGTGGACAGGCAAGAGACCCAGTACTTC | CASSVVDRQETQYF
TRBJ1-4 | . | TRBV7-9 | . | TGTGCCAGCAGCCCCGGGACGCAACTGCTGTTTTTT | CASSPGTQLLFF
TRBJ2-7 | TRBD1 | TRBV29-1 | . | TGCAGCGTTACCGACAGGGCCAGCTCCTACGAGCAGTACTTC | CSVTDRASSYEQYF
TRBJ1-1 | . | TRBV19 | . | TGTGCCAGTAGTCCCTTCCTTATGAACACTGAAGCTTTCTTT | CASSPFLMNTEAFF
TRBJ1-1 | . | TRBV7-9 | . | TGTGCCAGCATGCACCGCGGCAGGTTGGACACTGAAGCTTTCTTT | CASMHRGRLDTEAFF
TRBJ2-3 | TRBD1 | TRBV11-3 | few | TGTGCCAGCAGCTTGGGACAGGGGGCGCACACAGATACGCAGTATTTT | CASSLGQGAHTDTQYF
TRBJ2-5 | TRBD2 | TRBV28 | . | TGTGCCAGCTCGCCACCCTGGACTAGCGGCCTCATCGCTCCAGAAGAGACCCAGTACTTC | CASSPPWTSGLIAPEETQYF
TRBJ1-1 | . | TRBV4-1 | . | TGCGCCAGCAGCCAAGATACGAATTCTTACACTGAAGCTTTCTTT | CASSQDTNSYTEAFF
TRBJ1-1 | . | TRBV2 | . | TGTGCCAGCAGTGAAGCGCGAGGGTACCCCCCTATGGGCGAAGCTTTCTTT | CASSEARGYPPMGEAFF
TRBJ2-3 | TRBD1 | TRBV5-1 | once | TGCGCCAGCAGCTTAGAGGAGGACAGGATCACAGATACGCAGTATTTT | CASSLEEDRITDTQYF
TRBJ2-6 | . | TRBV19 | . | TGTGCCAGTAGTATAGAGGGGGGCTCTGGGGCCAACGTCCTGACTTTC | CASSIEGGSGANVLTF
TRBJ2-1 | . | TRBV7-6 | . | TGTGCCAGCATGGGAGGAAATGAGCAGTTCTTC | CASMGGNEQFF
TRBJ2-1 | . | TRBV4-3 | . | TGCGCCAGCAGCCAAGTGGCAGGGAACTACAATGAGCAGTTCTTC | CASSQVAGNYNEQFF
TRBJ1-2 | . | TRBV6-5 | . | TGTGCCAGCAGCGGGCTAGGGTCTAACTATGGCTACACCTTC | CASSGLGSNYGYTF
TRBJ2-1 | . | TRBV7-2 | . | TGTGCCAGCAGCTTACGGGGGGGGACAGTTCTGTACAATGAGCAGTTCTTC | CASSLRGGTVLYNEQFF
TRBJ2-5 | . | TRBV9 | . | TGTGCCAGCAGCGTAGAGTCTAGCATTGAGACCCAGTACTTC | CASSVESSIETQYF
TRBJ2-1 | . | TRBV28 | . | TGTGCCAGCAGTTTAGAGGGAACCTCCTACAATGAGCAGTTCTTC | CASSLEGTSYNEQFF
TRBJ1-1 | TRBD1 | TRBV6-5 | . | TGTGCCAGCAGTTACCCACAGGGGGTGAACACTGAAGCTTTCTTT | CASSYPQGVNTEAFF
TRBJ1-1 | . | TRBV19 | . | TGTGCCAGTACCCCACGAGGGGCAGGGCACACTGAAGCTTTCTTT | CASTPRGAGHTEAFF
TRBJ2-3 | TRBD2 | TRBV5-6 | . | TGTGCCAGCAGCACCGGACTAGCGGGGGGGACAGATACGCAGTATTTT | CASSTGLAGGTDTQYF
TRBJ1-2 | TRBD1 | TRBV5-4 | . | TGTGCCAGCAGCCCAGGGACAGTCTATGGCTACACCTTC | CASSPGTVYGYTF
TRBJ1-2 | TRBD1 | TRBV6-1 | medium-sized | TGTGCCAGCAGTGAAGCAGGGACAGCCTATGGCTACACCTTC | CASSEAGTAYGYTF
TRBJ1-1 | . | TRBV4-1 | . | TGCGCCAGCAGCCAGAGTACCACTGAAGCTTTCTTT | CASSQSTTEAFF
TRBJ2-7 | . | TRBV7-2 | . | TGTGCCAGCAGCTTGTTTCTGGGGTTGGGGGGTGTAGCCTACGAGCAGTACTTC | CASSLFLGLGGVAYEQYF
TRBJ2-7 | . | TRBV6-5 | . | TGTGCCAGCACCGCTCGCTCCGAGGGCTACGAGCAGTACTTC | CASTARSEGYEQYF